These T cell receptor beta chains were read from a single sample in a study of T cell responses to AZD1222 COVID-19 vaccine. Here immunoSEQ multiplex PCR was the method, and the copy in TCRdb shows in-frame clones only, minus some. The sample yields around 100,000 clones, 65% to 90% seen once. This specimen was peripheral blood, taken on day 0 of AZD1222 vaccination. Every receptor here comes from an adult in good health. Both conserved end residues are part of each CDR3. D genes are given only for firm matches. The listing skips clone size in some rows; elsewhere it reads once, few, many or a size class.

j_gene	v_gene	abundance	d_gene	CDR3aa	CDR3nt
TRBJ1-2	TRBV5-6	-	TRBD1	CASSAGQGDVHGYTF	TGTGCCAGCAGCGCTGGACAGGGCGATGTACATGGCTACACCTTC
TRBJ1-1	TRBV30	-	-	CAWSSGGGAEAFF	TGTGCCTGGAGCTCCGGCGGGGGGGCTGAAGCTTTCTTT
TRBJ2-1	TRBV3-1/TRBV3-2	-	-	CASSLRVTEQFF	TGTGCCAGCAGCTTGCGGGTTACTGAGCAGTTCTTC
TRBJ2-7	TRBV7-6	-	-	CASSAGSNYEQYF	TGTGCCAGCAGCGCCGGGAGCAACTACGAGCAGTACTTC
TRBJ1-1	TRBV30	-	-	CAWSRQGGTEAFF	TGTGCCTGGAGTCGGCAGGGAGGCACTGAAGCTTTCTTT
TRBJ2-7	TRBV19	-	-	CASSGLSSYEQYF	TGTGCCAGTAGTGGACTGAGCTCCTACGAGCAGTACTTC
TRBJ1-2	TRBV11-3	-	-	CASGRANYGYTF	TGTGCCAGCGGTAGAGCTAACTATGGCTACACCTTC
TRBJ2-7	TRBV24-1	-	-	CATRGLEKCGMTYEQYF	TGTGCCACCAGGGGACTGGAGAAGTGTGGGATGACCTACGAGCAGTACTTC
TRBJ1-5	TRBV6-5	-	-	CASSYSPAPNQPQHF	TGTGCCAGCAGTTATAGTCCAGCTCCCAATCAGCCCCAGCATTTT
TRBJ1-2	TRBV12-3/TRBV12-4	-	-	CASRTDYGYTF	TGTGCCAGCCGGACTGATTATGGCTACACCTTC
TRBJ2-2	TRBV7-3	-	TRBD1	CASSTRTGGYTGELFF	TGTGCCAGCAGCACCCGGACAGGGGGGTACACCGGGGAGCTGTTTTTT
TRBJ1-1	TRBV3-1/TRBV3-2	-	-	CASSQVDEAFF	TGTGCCAGCAGCCAAGTTGACGAAGCTTTCTTT
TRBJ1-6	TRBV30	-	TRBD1	CAWGEGGYSPLHF	TGTGCCTGGGGTGAAGGGGGCTATTCACCCCTCCACTTT
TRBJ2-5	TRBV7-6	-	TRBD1	CASSAGTGAEETQYF	TGTGCCAGCAGCGCGGGGACAGGGGCGGAAGAGACCCAGTACTTC
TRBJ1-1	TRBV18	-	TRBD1	CASSPGTGGYTEAFF	TGTGCCAGCTCCCCCGGGACAGGGGGTTATACTGAAGCTTTCTTT
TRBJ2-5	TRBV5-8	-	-	CASSRATQYF	TGTGCCAGCAGCCGAGCGACCCAGTACTTC
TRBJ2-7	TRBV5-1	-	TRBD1	CASSLAAGTGEGAGLEQYF	TGCGCCAGCAGCTTGGCCGCGGGGACAGGCGAAGGGGCAGGTCTCGAGCAGTACTTC
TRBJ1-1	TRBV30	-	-	CAWSVHLNTEAFF	TGTGCCTGGAGTGTCCACTTGAACACTGAAGCTTTCTTT
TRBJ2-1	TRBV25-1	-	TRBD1	CASSVQGGGVYEQFF	TGTGCCAGCAGTGTACAAGGGGGCGGAGTCTATGAGCAGTTCTTC
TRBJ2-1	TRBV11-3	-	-	CASKGESSYNEQFF	TGTGCCAGCAAGGGGGAGAGCTCCTACAATGAGCAGTTCTTC
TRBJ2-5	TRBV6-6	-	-	CASRGRGETQYF	TGTGCCAGCAGGGGCCGGGGAGAGACCCAGTACTTC
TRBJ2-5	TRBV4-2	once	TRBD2	CASSQVASGQETQYF	TGTGCCAGCAGCCAAGTGGCTAGCGGACAAGAGACCCAGTACTTC
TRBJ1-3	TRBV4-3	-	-	CASSPSAGSGNTIYF	TGCGCCAGCAGCCCTTCGGCAGGCTCTGGAAACACCATATATTTT
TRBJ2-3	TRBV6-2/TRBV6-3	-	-	CASSYQGSTDTQYF	TGTGCCAGCAGTTACCAAGGATCCACAGATACGCAGTATTTT
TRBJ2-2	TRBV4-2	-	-	CASSLETGDPTGELFF	TGTGCCAGCAGCCTAGAAACAGGAGACCCCACCGGGGAGCTGTTTTTT
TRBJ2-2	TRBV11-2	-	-	CASSPQRTGELFF	TGTGCCAGCAGCCCACAGCGGACCGGGGAGCTGTTTTTT
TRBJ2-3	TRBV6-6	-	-	CASSHWARQGSGGTDTQYF	TGTGCCAGCAGCCACTGGGCGCGGCAGGGATCAGGGGGCACAGATACGCAGTATTTT
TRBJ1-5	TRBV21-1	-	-	CASSNVAGWDSLLHSNQPQHF	TGTGCCAGCAGCAACGTGGCGGGGTGGGACAGTTTATTACATAGCAATCAGCCCCAGCATTTT
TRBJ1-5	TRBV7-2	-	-	CASSLELRNQPQHF	TGTGCCAGCAGCTTAGAGCTCAGAAATCAGCCCCAGCATTTT
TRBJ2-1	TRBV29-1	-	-	CSVEKVLRHNEQFF	TGCAGCGTTGAAAAAGTATTGAGGCACAATGAGCAGTTCTTC
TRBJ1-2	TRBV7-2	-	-	CASSLAGGAEFYGYTF	TGTGCCAGCAGCTTAGCGGGGGGGGCTGAGTTCTATGGCTACACCTTC
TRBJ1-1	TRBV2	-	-	CAEGGGQMNTEAFF	TGTGCGGAGGGTGGGGGCCAAATGAACACTGAAGCTTTCTTT
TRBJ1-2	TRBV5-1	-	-	CASSLFQGPYGYTF	TGCGCCAGCAGCTTGTTTCAGGGCCCCTATGGCTACACCTTC
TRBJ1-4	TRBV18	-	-	CASSPRTTVTNEKLFF	TGTGCCAGCTCACCACGAACGACAGTAACTAATGAAAAACTGTTTTTT
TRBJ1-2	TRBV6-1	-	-	CASSATGGGKRSNYGYTF	TGTGCCAGCAGTGCCACCGGGGGGGGAAAGAGATCTAACTATGGCTACACCTTC
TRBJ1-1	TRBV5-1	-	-	CASSHTSNTEAFF	TGCGCCAGCAGCCATACATCGAACACTGAAGCTTTCTTT
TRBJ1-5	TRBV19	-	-	CASRIHGSNQPQHF	TGTGCCAGTAGGATTCACGGTAGCAATCAGCCCCAGCATTTT
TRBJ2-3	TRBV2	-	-	CASGLKDTQYF	TGTGCCAGCGGGTTGAAGGATACGCAGTATTTT
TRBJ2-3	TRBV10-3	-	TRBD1	CAISDVRDRVDTQYF	TGTGCCATCAGTGATGTCCGGGACAGGGTTGATACGCAGTATTTT